The 18 T cell receptor beta chains below were found in one sample sequenced in a study of blood T cell repertoires in COVID-19 (TCRdb year 2020). Libraries came from the immunoSEQ multiplex PCR assay. Held by TCRdb, this immuneACCESS table contains in-frame sequences only and omits some clones. Under half of the omission traces to an unresolved V gene where checked; the cause of the rest is unknown. Counted in this sample were 100,000 to 130,000 clones; approximately 88% of them appeared once. Of the sample, about 5.3% falls within the top ten clones. The sample was peripheral blood. The receptor set was obtained from a man aged 35 to 55 with active or convalescent COVID-19.

The J gene is TRBJ1-2, the V gene TRBV4-1; tentative D call: TRBD1 (5 bases). Trimming cost V 0 bases and J 8 bases, with 7 bases left between them. The V gene's germline CDR1 is MGHRA and CDR2 YSYEKL. The CDR3 has 12 residues. The CDR3 nucleotides are TGCGCCAGCAGCCAAGATCGGGGGGGCTACACCTTC. Its protein product is CASSQDRGGYTF.

The chain uses TRBV29-1 and TRBJ2-7; D not resolved. V dropped 4 bases and J dropped 5 bases, with 6 bases sitting between them. The CDR3 is made up of 10 amino acids. Germline CDR1 SQVTM, CDR2 ANQGSEA. The CDR3 sequence: CSVVLHEQYF. The CDR3 nucleotides read TGCAGCGTTGTTCTACACGAGCAGTACTTC.

This chain connects TRBV30 to TRBJ1-3; D not certain. V was clipped by 4 bases and J by 3 bases, with 4 bases between them. Germline-derived CDR1 and CDR2 are GTSNPN and SVGIG (reference sequence). This CDR3 comprises 11 residues. The CDR3 region is CAWTVGNTIYF. CDR3 in DNA: TGTGCCTGGACAGTTGGAAACACCATATATTTT.

This sequence joins TRBV7-3 and TRBJ1-2, with D possibly TRBD1 on 6 matching bases. The CDR3 spans 18 residues. Germline-derived CDR1 and CDR2 are SGHTA and FQGTGA. Trimming removed 2 bases at V and 5 bases at J, with 24 bases between. In DNA, the CDR3 is TGTGCCAGCAGCTTATGGACCATGGGGGCAGGGTATAGTTATGGCTACACCTTC. Protein sequence: CASSLWTMGAGYSYGYTF.

The chain has TRBV25-1 and TRBJ1-2, with D maybe TRBD1 (5 bases). Germline V gene data show CDR1 as MGHDK and CDR2 as SYGVNS. The CDR3 consists of 10 residues. Trimming cost V 7 bases and J 10 bases, with 10 bases left between them. The CDR3 DNA reads TGTGCCAGCATGGGGCCTACCTACACCTTC. Protein product: CASMGPTYTF.

V gene TRBV19 combines with J gene TRBJ2-6; a weak D match, TRBD1 (5 bases). Per germline, CDR1 LNHDA and CDR2 SQIVND (reference sequence). Trimming pared 6 bases from V and 6 bases from J, leaving 15 bases between. CDR3 size: 15 residues. Written as DNA, the CDR3 is TGTGCCAGTAGCCTCGCAGGGTATGCGGCCAACGTCCTGACTTTC. It specifies CASSLAGYAANVLTF.

V usage is TRBV4-3 and J usage is TRBJ1-1; maybe TRBD1 (5 bases). The germline V gene has CDR1 LGHNA and CDR2 YSLEER. This CDR3 region has 14 residues. Deletions cut 3 bases from V and 0 bases from J, with 8 bases between. The CDR3 DNA reads TGCGCCAGCAGCCAGGGGCCCATGAACACTGAAGCTTTCTTT. Protein product: CASSQGPMNTEAFF.

The V and J genes are TRBV2 and TRBJ1-3; 8 nucleotides align to TRBD1. Looked up from germline, CDR1 is SNHLY and CDR2 is FYNNEI. The CDR3 runs 17 residues. V trimming: 4 bases; J trimming: 9 bases; junction bases outside the gene matches: 17. The CDR3 DNA reads TGTGCCAGCAGTGGACAGGGGCAGGTAGTAAGCGGTGGCACCATATATTTT. This encodes CASSGQGQVVSGGTIYF.

This clone was recorded once. The chain employs TRBV7-3 and TRBJ2-1; a weak D match, TRBD2 (6 bases). CDR1 is SGHTA, CDR2 FQGTGA, per germline. The length of the CDR3 is 13 residues. V lost 5 bases to trimming and J lost 3 bases, with 8 bases between them. The chain's CDR3 is CASSQGLYNEQFF. CDR3 nucleotides: TGTGCCAGCAGCCAGGGACTCTACAATGAGCAGTTCTTC.

The chain uses TRBV7-9 and TRBJ1-6; D unclear. The CDR3 has 15 residues. Per germline, CDR1 SEHNR and CDR2 FQNEAQ (reference sequence). V was trimmed by 1 base and J by 1 base, leaving 5 bases between them. CDR3 in amino acids: CASSLGGSYNSPLHF. In nucleotides, the CDR3 is TGTGCCAGCAGCTTAGGAGGGTCCTATAATTCACCCCTCCACTTT.

The table lists this clone with a count of one. V is TRBV11-2 and J is TRBJ1-4; no clear D gene. Looked up from germline, CDR1 is SGHAT and CDR2 is FQNNGV. V was clipped by 5 bases and J by 0 bases, with 13 bases between them. The CDR3 length is 16 residues. CDR3 amino acids: CASSVRKNPTNEKLFF. Here the CDR3 DNA reads TGTGCCAGCAGCGTCAGGAAAAACCCAACTAATGAAAAACTGTTTTTT.

This clone was detected a few times. This rearrangement joins TRBV7-2 to TRBJ1-1; TRBD1 aligns across 7 bases. The CDR3 covers 13 residues. Trimming took 4 bases from V and 5 from J; bases not matched to a gene: 4. The germline V gene encodes CDR1 SGHTA and CDR2 FQGNSA. CDR3 in amino acids: CASSSQGTTEAFF. The CDR3 coding sequence is TGTGCCAGCAGCTCACAGGGGACAACTGAAGCTTTCTTT.

This clone was seen a few times. Written as DNA, the CDR3 is TGCGCCAGCAGTCTCTCGGCTAGATCCTACGAGCAGTACTTC. This encodes CASSLSARSYEQYF. The chain links TRBV4-3 to TRBJ2-7; no clear D. Germline CDR1 reads LGHNA; CDR2 reads YSLEER. The CDR3 consists of 14 residues. Trimming stripped 6 bases from V and 1 base from J, with 13 bases between.

This clone was seen just once. The junction departs from germline at one end; a sequencing error may be responsible. The rearrangement joins TRBV5-8 to TRBJ2-7, with TRBD1 matching over 11 bases. This CDR3 spans 16 amino acids. Germline values: CDR1 SGHTS, CDR2 YDEGEE. The DNA of the CDR3 is TGTGCCAGCAGCTTTGCTCGGACAGGGGGCTCCAACGAGCAGTACTTC. Translation gives CASSFARTGGSNEQYF.

This clone was recorded a few times. V gene TRBV5-4 combines with J gene TRBJ1-1; the D gene is possibly TRBD1 (5 bases). The germline CDR1 and CDR2 sequences are SGHNT and YYREEE (reference sequence). The CDR3 loop spans 13 amino acids. Trimming removed 3 bases at V and 4 bases at J, with 10 bases between. The CDR3 DNA is TGTGCCAGCAGCTCACAGGTAATCACTGAAGCTTTCTTT. Translating gives CASSSQVITEAFF. Full variable domain (remainder filled in from reference TRBV5-4 and TRBJ1-1): ETGVTQSPTHLIKTRGQQVTLRCSSQSGHNTVSWYQQALGQGPQFIFQYYREEENGRGNFPPRFSGLQFPNYSSELNVNALELDDSALYLCASSSQVITEAFFGQGTRLTVV.

V is TRBV5-6 and J is TRBJ2-1, with a weak D call TRBD2 (5 bases). V was trimmed by 4 bases and J by 0 bases, leaving 11 bases between them. Per the germline V gene, CDR1 is SGHDT and CDR2 is YYEEEE. The length of the CDR3 is 15 residues. The DNA of the CDR3 is TGTGCCAGCAGCAGTCCGGGGAGCTCCTACAATGAGCAGTTCTTC. Amino acids: CASSSPGSSYNEQFF.

This chain uses TRBV2 with TRBJ1-5; D is uncertain. This CDR3 is built from 14 residues. V was clipped by 1 base and J by 3 bases, with 7 bases between them. Germline-derived CDR1 and CDR2 are SNHLY and FYNNEI. The CDR3 here is CASSEVADNQPQHF. In nucleotides, the CDR3 is TGTGCCAGCAGTGAAGTTGCGGACAATCAGCCCCAGCATTTT. The full variable domain, its missing parts supplied by reference TRBV2 and TRBJ1-5, is EPEVTQTPSHQVTQMGQEVILRCVPISNHLYFYWYRQILGQKVEFLVSFYNNEISEKSEIFDDQFSVERPDGSNFTLKIRSTKLEDSAMYFCASSEVADNQPQHFGDGTRLSIL.

This chain joins TRBV20-1 and TRBJ2-1; TRBD2 matches at 10 bases. V lost 6 bases and J lost 15; bases outside the gene matches: 8. Germline assignment: CDR1 DFQATT and CDR2 SNEGSKA (reference sequence). The CDR3 extends over 11 amino acids. The CDR3 DNA reads as TGCAGTGCACTAGCGGGACTAGATCGGTTCTTC. Translation: CSALAGLDRFF.